Sequencing of this T cell receptor (beta chain) was carried out in a study of blood T cell repertoires in COVID-19 (dated by TCRdb to 2018 to 2020). With regard to the full study: Samples from collaborators originated in the United States, Italy and Spain and spanned both the acute and convalescent phases of COVID-19. The material from the prospective study consisted of cDNA or gDNA derived from T cells, B-cell-depleted T cells, or PBMCs. Subjects who had been exposed to COVID-19, were actively infected with it, or had recovered from it provided the deeply sampled blood TCRbeta repertoires that made up the dataset. The repertoires were released in a freely available public database meant as a resource for research on the immune response to SARS-CoV-2. The samples were drawn from two sources: the first 160 participants of the ongoing ImmuneRACE study, and fewer than 1,500 subjects contributed by 6 global collaborators. Nearly every sample came with metadata listing a de-identified subject ID, COVID-19 status, age in years and sex. Where available, HLA class I and class II types were taken from metadata supplied by the sample provider and were not determined by assay-based typing.

Points on this clone: Its antigen target is currently unknown. No much larger clone exists at a distance of one base, and base qualities are not known.

From the germline V gene (reference sequence), CDR1 is LNHDA and CDR2 is SQIVND. Spanning cysteine to phenylalanine, the CDR3 consists of 17 amino acids. Only the CDR3 part of the read is kept: 51 bases, read in frame from the first base. The germline V and J ends show losses of 8 bases and 1 base respectively, and no gene match explains 13 bases of the junction. Findings and caveats that apply to the study as a whole: Clinical and demographic metadata were provided uncurated, with the amount varying by source and participant.

Samples from volunteer blood donors who had recovered from COVID-19 were contributed by a second Seattle source. Collaborating institutions collected whole blood in K2EDTA tubes following their own protocols. For TCRbeta analysis, collaborator samples were shipped as frozen whole blood, as isolated PBMCs, or as DNA extracted from either sample type. TCRbeta CDR3 regions were amplified from genomic DNA using the immunoSEQ Assay, a bias-controlled multiplex PCR. From the authors' description of their analysis: Within the assay, amplification of reference gene primers was used to estimate how many nucleated cells each sample contained. To quantify the absolute abundance of each unique TCRbeta CDR3 rearrangement, sequence reads were collapsed and filtered. For each sample, productive Simpson clonality was calculated as the square root of Simpson's diversity index over productive rearrangements. TCRdb provides this immuneACCESS table in a form limited to in-frame rearrangements. Some clones are lacking; in checked studies, under half of them reflect an unresolved V gene, and why the rest are absent is not known. The V and J calls and clone size are taken from that table; D and trimming were inferred from the DNA. The sample contains about 200,000 clones, about 88% of them found a single time. The ten largest clones capture around 5.9% of the sample.

The receptor was derived from a woman aged 40 to 49 who had recovered from COVID-19. Sample: peripheral blood. The sequence links TRBV19 to TRBJ1-5, and TRBD1 matches 8 of the central bases. The CDR3 region has the sequence CASHDRWTGMSNQPQHF. The bases read TGTGCCAGTCACGATCGATGGACAGGGATGAGCAATCAGCCCCAGCATTTT.